The 8 T cell receptor beta chains presented below share a single source sample, sequenced in a study of T cell repertoires in cytomegalovirus infection. TCRdb ran MiXCR on the reads and lists one entry per CDR3 protein. There are 200,000 to 250,000 distinct CDR3 sequences in the sample; 22% occur only once, and 15% to 20% lies in the top ten. The sample was CD8+ T cells from PBMCs. Receptors originate from a human donor in good health (CMV status not recorded). Some clones in this sample may be carry-over from other donors' samples.

This clonotype appeared a few times. The chain carries TRBV28 and TRBJ2-3; TRBD1 might be the D (6 bases). Deletions cut 2 bases from V and 3 bases from J, with 9 bases between. The CDR3 extends over 14 amino acids. The germline V gene encodes CDR1 MDHEN and CDR2 SYDVKM. CDR3: CASSLSQGTDTQYF. The CDR3 nucleotides are TGTGCCAGCAGTTTAAGTCAGGGGACAGATACGCAGTATTTT.

This chain links TRBV7-2 with TRBJ1-1, with a possible D match to TRBD1 (5 bases). V was trimmed by 5 bases and J by 5 bases, leaving 15 bases between them. Germline V gene sequence: CDR1 SGHTA, CDR2 FQGNSA. The CDR3 extends over 14 amino acids. In DNA, the CDR3 is TGTGCCAGCAGCCCCGGGGGGAGCTTGACTGAAGCTTTCTTT. Translated, it gives CASSPGGSLTEAFF.

This clonotype was detected only a few times. The chain employs TRBV7-6 and TRBJ2-1; D call uncertain. V lost 1 base and J 9 bases, leaving 10 bases between the germline ends. CDR1 is SGHVS, CDR2 FNYEAQ, per germline. The CDR3 consists of 13 residues. CDR3 nucleotides: TGTGCCAGCAGCTTAGTTAGCCTAGGTGAGCAGTTCTTC. Translating it yields CASSLVSLGEQFF. Looking up the rest from reference TRBV7-6 and TRBJ2-1 gives the full variable domain: GAGVSQSPRYKVTKRGQDVALRCDPISGHVSLYWYRQALGQGPEFLTYFNYEAQQDKSGLPNDRFSAERPEGSISTLTIQRTEQRDSAMYRCASSLVSLGEQFFGPGTRLTVL.

This clonotype was observed a few times. J is TRBJ2-1 and V is TRBV7-8; D not certain. Trimming took 0 bases from V and 8 from J, leaving 8 bases between them. The V gene's germline CDR1 is SGHVS and CDR2 FQNEAQ. The CDR3 extends over 13 amino acids. This CDR3 reads CASSLAVDDEQFF. The CDR3 region has the DNA TGTGCCAGCAGCTTAGCGGTTGACGATGAGCAGTTCTTC. Full variable domain (outside the CDR3, taken from reference TRBV7-8 and TRBJ2-1): GAGVSQSPRYKVAKRGQDVALRCDPISGHVSLFWYQQALGQGPEFLTYFQNEAQLDKSGLPSDRFFAERPEGSVSTLKIQRTQQEDSAVYLCASSLAVDDEQFFGPGTRLTVL.

The chain joins TRBV19 to TRBJ2-7; tentatively, D is TRBD1 (6 bases). V was shortened by 1 base and J by 3 bases, with 10 bases between the two germline ends. The CDR3 sequence is 14 residues long. Germline assignment: CDR1 LNHDA and CDR2 SQIVND (reference sequence). Here the CDR3 DNA reads TGTGCCAGTAGTATAGGGGGGCAGTACTACGAGCAGTACTTC. This gives the protein CASSIGGQYYEQYF.

This clonotype was observed a handful of times. The chain has TRBV15 and TRBJ1-2, with D possibly being TRBD1 (5 bases). This CDR3 is 19 amino acids long. V was pared by 4 bases and J by 4 bases, with 28 bases between. Per germline, CDR1 LNHNV and CDR2 YYDKDF (reference sequence). CDR3 in DNA: TGTGCCACCAGCACCCGAGAGGTCGGGGGACCAAAAGCTCTCTATGGCTACACCTTC. It encodes CATSTREVGGPKALYGYTF.

V gene TRBV6-6 combines with J gene TRBJ2-1; the D gene is possibly TRBD1 (6 bases). CDR3 length: 14 residues. V lost 2 bases, J lost 7 bases, and 12 bases lay in between. Germline CDR1 is MNHNY and CDR2 is SVGAGI (reference sequence). CDR3 DNA: TGTGCCAGCAGTTACGGGGACATCGGGAATGAGCAGTTCTTC. Protein product: CASSYGDIGNEQFF.

This clonotype was counted between two and nine times. This chain links TRBV20-1 with TRBJ2-1; TRBD2 aligns across 9 bases. Per the germline V gene, CDR1 is DFQATT and CDR2 is SNEGSKA (reference sequence). V dropped 0 bases and J dropped 3; count of bases not matched to a gene: 9. This CDR3 is 17 amino acids long. This chain's CDR3 is CSARDQISGGNYNEQFF. DNA of the CDR3: TGCAGTGCTAGAGATCAGATCAGCGGGGGGAACTACAATGAGCAGTTCTTC.